A single T cell receptor beta chain is shown here with its context. Germline assignment: CDR1 GTSNPN and CDR2 SVGIG (reference sequence). The CDR3 is made up of 10 amino acids. Trimming removed 7 bases at V and 3 bases at J, with 3 bases between. This record comes from a study of T cell changes during pregnancy in multiple sclerosis. Profiling relied on immunoSEQ multiplex PCR, and the TCRdb table lists in-frame clones only, not all of them. The sample records about 40,000 clones, roughly nine tenths being singletons. Material: CD8+ T cells from peripheral blood mononuclear cells, obtained in the first trimester of pregnancy. The genes are TRBV30 and TRBJ2-2, with no clear D. The receptor was isolated from a female donor with multiple sclerosis, enrolled in a pregnancy study. The CDR3 nucleotides read TGTGCCTTCGACACCGGGGAGCTGTTTTTT. Translation: CAFDTGELFF. The full variable domain, its missing parts supplied by reference TRBV30 and TRBJ2-2, is SQTIHQWPATLVQPVGSPLSLECTVEGTSNPNLYWYRQAAGRGLQLLFYSVGIGQISSEVPQNLSASRPQDRQFILSSKKLLLSDSGFYLCAFDTGELFFGEGSRLTVL.